This entry is about one T cell receptor beta chain. Its matching antigen is unknown. The CDR3 loop spans 17 amino acids. Trimming cost V 1 base and J 0 bases, with 13 bases left between them. Germline lookup yields CDR1 SGHTA and CDR2 FQGNSA. Sequenced by immunoSEQ multiplex PCR; TCRdb stores in-frame clones only, minus some. The sample carries roughly 2.1 million clones, 93% recorded once. This record comes from a study of shared clonotypes between healthy human individuals. Whole-study findings and limits: Memory subsets generally showed lower estimated richness than naive subsets.

Positive CCR7 selection of CD45RO-negative cells yielded the naive CD8 cells, and terminally differentiated effector memory CD45RA+ cells were excluded. Sequences were obtained from naive CD8+ T cells from PBMCs. The V gene is TRBV7-2, the J gene TRBJ1-5; no clear D. The sequence came from a man aged 18 to 29 in good health. Some clones in this sample may be carry-over from other donors' samples. CDR3 residues: CASSLVAGAYSNQPQHF. CDR3 DNA: TGTGCCAGCAGCTTAGTTGCAGGTGCCTATAGCAATCAGCCCCAGCATTTT.